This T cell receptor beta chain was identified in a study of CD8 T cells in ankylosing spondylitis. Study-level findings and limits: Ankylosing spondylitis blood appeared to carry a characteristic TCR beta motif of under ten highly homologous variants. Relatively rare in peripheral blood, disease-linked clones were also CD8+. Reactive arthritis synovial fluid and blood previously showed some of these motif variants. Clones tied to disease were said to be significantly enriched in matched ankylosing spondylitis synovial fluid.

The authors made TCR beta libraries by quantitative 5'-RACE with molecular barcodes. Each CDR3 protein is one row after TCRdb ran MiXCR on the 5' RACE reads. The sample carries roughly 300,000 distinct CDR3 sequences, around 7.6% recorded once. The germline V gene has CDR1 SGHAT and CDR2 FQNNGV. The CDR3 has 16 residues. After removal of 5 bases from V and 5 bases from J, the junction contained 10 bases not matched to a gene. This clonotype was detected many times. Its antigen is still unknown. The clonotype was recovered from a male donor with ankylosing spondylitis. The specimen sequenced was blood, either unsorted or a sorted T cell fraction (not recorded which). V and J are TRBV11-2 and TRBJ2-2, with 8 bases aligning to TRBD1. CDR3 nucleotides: TGTGCCAGCAGCACCAACAGGGGGTATGGGACCGGGGAGCTGTTTTTT. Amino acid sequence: CASSTNRGYGTGELFF.